This TCR beta chain was sequenced during a study of beta chain features in type 1 diabetes. Naive, central memory, regulatory and stem cell-like memory cells within the CD4+ compartment were sorted using CD45RO/CCR7/CD25/CD127/CD95/CD27. Of note for this clone: The target antigen is unknown. Other DNA sequences within the sample encode an identical CDR3.

Study observations and caveats: The naive, central memory and Treg TCRB repertoires of patients appeared to be more similar to one another than those of healthy donors. With patients and controls alike, PCR might favor shorter templates to an equal degree. Among all four CD4+ subsets, Type 1 diabetes patients had TCRB CDR3s that were moderately but significantly shorter.

CDR3 length: 14 amino acids. The V and J ends lost 0 bases and 0 bases respectively, with 9 bases between them. Germline loops: CDR1 GTSNPN, CDR2 SVGIG (reference sequence). Reverse transcribing all isolated RNA meant expressed TCRB transcripts were sequenced. The data were produced by immunoSEQ multiplex PCR, yet TCRdb's version contains in-frame clones alone and is incomplete. The sample has some 330,000 clones; approximately 11% are singletons. The receptor's source is a woman aged 30 to 39 in good health. Material: naive CD4+ T cells from blood. V gene TRBV30 combines with J gene TRBJ2-7; tentative D call: TRBD1 (6 bases). The CDR3 coding sequence is TGTGCCTGGAGTGTACTCAGGGGCTCCTACGAGCAGTACTTC. It yields the protein CAWSVLRGSYEQYF.